This T cell receptor (beta chain) was found in a study of CD8 T cells in Susac syndrome. Germline-derived CDR1 and CDR2 are SGHTA and FQGNSA. Trimming removed 6 bases at V and 2 bases at J, with 14 bases between. CDR3 length: 14 residues. About 0.5 to 1 ug RNA was reverse transcribed with random hexamers. Coverage of TCR beta CDR3 amplification by immunoSEQ multiplex PCR extended to 54 Vbeta and 13 Jbeta. TCRdb re-derived calls from the immunoSEQ multiplex PCR reads in MiXCR, one entry per CDR3 protein. The sample yields around 190,000 distinct CDR3 sequences, roughly 96% seen once. Purification of the CD8+ and CD4+ T cells relied on negative isolation, and TEMRA cells underwent FACS enrichment.

This sequence originates from a human donor in good health. The sample taken for sequencing was CD4+ T cells from PBMCs. V and J are TRBV7-2 and TRBJ2-7, with D maybe TRBD1 (6 bases). The CDR3 protein is CASRRGYPTYEQYF. CDR3 sequence (DNA): TGTGCCAGCAGGAGGGGGTATCCCACCTACGAGCAGTACTTC.